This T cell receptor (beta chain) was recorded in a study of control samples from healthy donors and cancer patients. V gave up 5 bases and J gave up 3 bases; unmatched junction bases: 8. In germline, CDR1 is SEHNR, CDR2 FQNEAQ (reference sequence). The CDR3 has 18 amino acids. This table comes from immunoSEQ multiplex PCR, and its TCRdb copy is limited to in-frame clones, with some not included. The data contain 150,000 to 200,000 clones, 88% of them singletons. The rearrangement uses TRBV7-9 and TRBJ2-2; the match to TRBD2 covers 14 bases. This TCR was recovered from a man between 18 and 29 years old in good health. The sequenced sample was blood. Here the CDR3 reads CASSTRLAGGPDTGELFF. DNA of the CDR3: TGTGCCAGCAGCACCCGACTAGCGGGGGGGCCGGACACCGGGGAGCTGTTTTTT.